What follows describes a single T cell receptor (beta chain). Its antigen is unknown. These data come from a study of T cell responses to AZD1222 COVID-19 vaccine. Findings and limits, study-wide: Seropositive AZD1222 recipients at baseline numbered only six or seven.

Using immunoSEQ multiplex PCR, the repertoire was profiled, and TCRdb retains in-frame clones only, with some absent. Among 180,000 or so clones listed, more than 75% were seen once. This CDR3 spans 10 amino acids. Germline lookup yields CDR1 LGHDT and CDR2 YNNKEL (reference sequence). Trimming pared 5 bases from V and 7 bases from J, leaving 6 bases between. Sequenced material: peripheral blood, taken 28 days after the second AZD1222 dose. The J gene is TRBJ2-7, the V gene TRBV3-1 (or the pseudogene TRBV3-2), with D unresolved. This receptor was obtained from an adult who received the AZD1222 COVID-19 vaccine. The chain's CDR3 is CASSSREQYF. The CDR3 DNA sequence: TGTGCCAGCAGCTCACGTGAGCAGTACTTC.